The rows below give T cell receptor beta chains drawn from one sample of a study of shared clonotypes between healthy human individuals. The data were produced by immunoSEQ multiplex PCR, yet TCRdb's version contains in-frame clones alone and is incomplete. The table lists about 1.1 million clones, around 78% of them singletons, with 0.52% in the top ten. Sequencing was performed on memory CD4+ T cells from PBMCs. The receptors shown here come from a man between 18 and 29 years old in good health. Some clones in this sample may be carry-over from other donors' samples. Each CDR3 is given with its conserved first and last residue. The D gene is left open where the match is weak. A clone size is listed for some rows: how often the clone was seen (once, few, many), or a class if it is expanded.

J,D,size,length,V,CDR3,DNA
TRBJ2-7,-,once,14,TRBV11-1,CASSYHRESHEQYF,TGTGCCAGCAGCTATCACAGGGAAAGCCACGAGCAGTACTTC
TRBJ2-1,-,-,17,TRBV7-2,CASSFPALESSYNEQFF,TGTGCCAGCAGCTTTCCGGCTCTGGAAAGCTCCTACAATGAGCAGTTCTTC
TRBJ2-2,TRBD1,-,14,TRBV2,CASSDQGVTGELFF,TGTGCCAGCAGTGACCAGGGGGTAACCGGGGAGCTGTTTTTT
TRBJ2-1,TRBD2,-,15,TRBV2,CASSTLAGVTAEQFF,TGTGCCAGCAGTACCCTAGCGGGAGTGACGGCTGAGCAGTTCTTC
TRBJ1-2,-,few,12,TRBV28,CASSFTEEGYTF,TGTGCCAGCAGTTTCACGGAGGAGGGGTACACCTTC
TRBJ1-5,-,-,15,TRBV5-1,CASSLGTNGGQPQHF,TGCGCCAGCAGCCTCGGGACAAACGGAGGTCAGCCCCAGCATTTT
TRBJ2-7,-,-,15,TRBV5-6,CASSEKTGNSYEQYF,TGTGCCAGCAGCGAAAAAACAGGGAACTCCTACGAGCAGTACTTC
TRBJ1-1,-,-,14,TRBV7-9,CASSPGVMNTEAFF,TGTGCCAGCAGTCCAGGGGTTATGAACACTGAAGCTTTCTTT
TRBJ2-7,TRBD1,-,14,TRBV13,CASSRGQGTREQYF,TGTGCCAGCAGCCGAGGACAGGGGACGAGGGAGCAGTACTTC
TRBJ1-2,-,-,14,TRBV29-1,CSVDGHPLEYGYTF,TGCAGCGTTGACGGACATCCTCTGGAATATGGCTACACCTTC
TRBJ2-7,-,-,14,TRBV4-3,CASSQSSASYEQYF,TGCGCCAGCAGCCAATCTTCGGCCTCCTACGAGCAGTACTTC
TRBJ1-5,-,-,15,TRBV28,CASSRGGGSNQPQHF,TGTGCCAGCAGCCGGGGAGGCGGTAGCAATCAGCCCCAGCATTTT
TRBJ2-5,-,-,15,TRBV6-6,CASSYPPDLGATQYF,TGTGCCAGCAGTTACCCACCGGATCTGGGAGCGACCCAGTACTTC
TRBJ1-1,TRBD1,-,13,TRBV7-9,CASSLEGATEAFF,TGTGCCAGCAGCTTGGAGGGGGCCACTGAAGCTTTCTTT
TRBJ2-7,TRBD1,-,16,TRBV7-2,CASSIQPGQRTYEQYF,TGTGCCAGCAGCATTCAGCCGGGACAGAGGACCTACGAGCAGTACTTC
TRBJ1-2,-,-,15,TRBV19,CASNRLGMDNDGYTF,TGTGCCAGTAATAGGTTGGGGATGGATAATGATGGCTACACCTTC